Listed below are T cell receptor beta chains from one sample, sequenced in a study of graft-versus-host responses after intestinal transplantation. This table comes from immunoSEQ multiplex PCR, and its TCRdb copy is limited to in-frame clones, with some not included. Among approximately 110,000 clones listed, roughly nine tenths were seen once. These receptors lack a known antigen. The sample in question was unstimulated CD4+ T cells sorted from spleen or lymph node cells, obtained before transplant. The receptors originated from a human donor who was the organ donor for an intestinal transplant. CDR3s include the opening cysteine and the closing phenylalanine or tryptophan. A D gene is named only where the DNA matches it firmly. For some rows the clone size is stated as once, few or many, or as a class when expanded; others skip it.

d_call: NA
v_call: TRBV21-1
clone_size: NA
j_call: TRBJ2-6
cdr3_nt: TGTGCCAGCAGCAACAGGCGATCAATCTTCTCTGGGGCCAACGTCCTGACTTTC
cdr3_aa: CASSNRRSIFSGANVLTF

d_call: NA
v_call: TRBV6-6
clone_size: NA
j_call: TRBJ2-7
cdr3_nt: TGTGCCAGCAGTTACCAGAGACAGGCCCTGGGGTTTGAGCAGTACTTC
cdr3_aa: CASSYQRQALGFEQYF

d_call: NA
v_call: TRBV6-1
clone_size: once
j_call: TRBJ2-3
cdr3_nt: TGTGCCAGCAGTGTACAGCATGGGGGCACAGATACGCAGTATTTT
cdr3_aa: CASSVQHGGTDTQYF

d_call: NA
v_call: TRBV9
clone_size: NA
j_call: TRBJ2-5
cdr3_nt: TGTGCCAGCAGCGTAGGGGATTTGGAGACCCAGTACTTC
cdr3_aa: CASSVGDLETQYF

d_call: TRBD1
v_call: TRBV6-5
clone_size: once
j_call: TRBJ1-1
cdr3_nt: TGTGCCAGCAGTTACCGAGACAGGGACGAAGCTTTCTTT
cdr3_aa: CASSYRDRDEAFF

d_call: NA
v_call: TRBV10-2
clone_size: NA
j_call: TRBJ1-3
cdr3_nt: TGCGCCAGCAGTAGGGCCAGCTCGTTCTCTGGAAACACCATATATTTT
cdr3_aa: CASSRASSFSGNTIYF

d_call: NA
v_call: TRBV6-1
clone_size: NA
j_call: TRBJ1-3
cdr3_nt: TGTGCCAGCCGACCGCAGACGGGAAACACCATATATTTT
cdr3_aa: CASRPQTGNTIYF

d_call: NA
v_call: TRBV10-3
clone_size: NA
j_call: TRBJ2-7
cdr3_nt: TGTGCCATCAGTGACCCGAAGTCTTCCTACGAGCAGTACTTC
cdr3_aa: CAISDPKSSYEQYF

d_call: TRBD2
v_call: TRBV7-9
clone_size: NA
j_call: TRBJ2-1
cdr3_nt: TGTGCCAGCAGCTCCGCACTAGCGGGAAATGAGCAGTTCTTC
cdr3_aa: CASSSALAGNEQFF

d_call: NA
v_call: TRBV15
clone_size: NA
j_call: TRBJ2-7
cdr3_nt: TGTGCCACCAGCAGAGCTACCGCGACGGGGGAAAGATACGAGCAGTACTTC
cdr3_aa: CATSRATATGERYEQYF

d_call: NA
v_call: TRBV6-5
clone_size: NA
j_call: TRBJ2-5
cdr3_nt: TGTGCCAGCAGTTACCGATTGACGGGTCAAAAGACCCAGTACTTC
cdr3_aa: CASSYRLTGQKTQYF

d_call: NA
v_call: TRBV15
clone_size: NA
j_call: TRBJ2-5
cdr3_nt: TGTGCCACCAGCAGAGATGGGGGACCTCAAGAGACCCAGTACTTC
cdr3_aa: CATSRDGGPQETQYF

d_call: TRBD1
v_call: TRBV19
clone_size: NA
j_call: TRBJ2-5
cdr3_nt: TGTGCCAGTAGTGGGACAGGGGCTGGTGGAGAGACCCAGTACTTC
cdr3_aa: CASSGTGAGGETQYF

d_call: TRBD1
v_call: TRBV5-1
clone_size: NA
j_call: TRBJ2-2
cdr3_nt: TGCGCCAGCAGCTTGATGACAGGGGGGACCGGGGAGCTGTTTTTT
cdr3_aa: CASSLMTGGTGELFF

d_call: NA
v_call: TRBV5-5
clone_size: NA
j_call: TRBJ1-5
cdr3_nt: TGTGCCAGCAGCTTGTCGATTGAGCGCTCCAATCAGCCCCAGCATTTT
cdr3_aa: CASSLSIERSNQPQHF

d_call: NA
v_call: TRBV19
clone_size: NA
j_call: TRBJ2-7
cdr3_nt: TGTGCCAGTAGTATGACGCCTCTGGGACGAGGCGAGCAGTACTTC
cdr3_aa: CASSMTPLGRGEQYF

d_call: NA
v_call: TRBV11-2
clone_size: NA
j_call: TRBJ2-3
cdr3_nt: TGTGCCAGCAGCTCAGACAGGAGGGTAAATACGCAGTATTTT
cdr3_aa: CASSSDRRVNTQYF

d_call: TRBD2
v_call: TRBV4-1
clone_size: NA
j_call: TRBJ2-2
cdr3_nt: TGCGCCAGCAGCCAAGAGGCCCCGGGACTAGCGGGAGTACAAGGCACCGGGGAGCTGTTTTTT
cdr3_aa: CASSQEAPGLAGVQGTGELFF

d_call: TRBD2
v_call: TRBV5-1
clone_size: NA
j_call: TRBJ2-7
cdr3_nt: TGCGCCAGCAGCTTCCGGGGGAGGGCCCACTACGAGCAGTACTTC
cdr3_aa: CASSFRGRAHYEQYF

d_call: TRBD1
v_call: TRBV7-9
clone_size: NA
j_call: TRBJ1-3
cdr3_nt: TGTGCCAGCAGCCCGAGACAGGGAGAGACTGGAAACACCATATATTTT
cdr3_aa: CASSPRQGETGNTIYF

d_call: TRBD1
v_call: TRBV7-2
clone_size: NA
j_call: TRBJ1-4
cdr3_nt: TGTGCCAGCAGCTTAAGGACAGGGCGGGATGAAAAACTGTTTTTT
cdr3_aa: CASSLRTGRDEKLFF

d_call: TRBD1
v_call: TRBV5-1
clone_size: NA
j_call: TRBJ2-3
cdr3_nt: TGCGCCAGCAGCTTGGACAGGGGGCTTGATACGCAGTATTTT
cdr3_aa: CASSLDRGLDTQYF

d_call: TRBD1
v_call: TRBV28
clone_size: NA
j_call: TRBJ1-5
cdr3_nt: TGTGCCAGCAGTTTCCGCCCAGGGGGCAGTCTAAATCAGCCCCAGCATTTT
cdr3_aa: CASSFRPGGSLNQPQHF

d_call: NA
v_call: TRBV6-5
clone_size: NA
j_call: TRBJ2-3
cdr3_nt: TGTGCCAGCAGTTACTCCACTACCGGCACAGATACGCAGTATTTT
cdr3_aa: CASSYSTTGTDTQYF

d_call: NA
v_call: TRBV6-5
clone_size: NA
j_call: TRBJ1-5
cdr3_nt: TGTGCCAGCAGTTCTCACCGACAGCAGCCCCAGCATTTT
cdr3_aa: CASSSHRQQPQHF

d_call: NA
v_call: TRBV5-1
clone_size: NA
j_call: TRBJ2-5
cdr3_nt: TGCGCCAGCAGCTCGATGAGCCGGGAGACCCAGTACTTC
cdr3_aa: CASSSMSRETQYF

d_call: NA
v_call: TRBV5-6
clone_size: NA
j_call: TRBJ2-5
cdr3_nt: TGTGCCAGCAGCTTGGGGACAGTTCAAGAGACCCAGTACTTC
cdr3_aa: CASSLGTVQETQYF

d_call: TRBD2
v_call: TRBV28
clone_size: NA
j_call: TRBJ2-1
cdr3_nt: TGTGCCAGCACCGGGGGGGGAACAGCGGGTCTCGAGCAGTTCTTC
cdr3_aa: CASTGGGTAGLEQFF

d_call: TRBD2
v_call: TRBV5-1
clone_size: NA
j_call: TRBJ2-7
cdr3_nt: TGCGCCAGCAGCTTGGGAGCTAGCGGGGCCGCCTACGAGCAGTACTTC
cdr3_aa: CASSLGASGAAYEQYF

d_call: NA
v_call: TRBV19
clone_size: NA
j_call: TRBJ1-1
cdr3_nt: TGTGCCAGTAGTAAGGGAGGCGGGAGGAACACTGAAGCTTTCTTT
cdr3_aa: CASSKGGGRNTEAFF

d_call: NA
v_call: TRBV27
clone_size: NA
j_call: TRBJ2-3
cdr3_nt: TGTGCCAGCATGAATTTGAGGGGAGAGCCCATAACTAGCACAGATACGCAGTATTTT
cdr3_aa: CASMNLRGEPITSTDTQYF